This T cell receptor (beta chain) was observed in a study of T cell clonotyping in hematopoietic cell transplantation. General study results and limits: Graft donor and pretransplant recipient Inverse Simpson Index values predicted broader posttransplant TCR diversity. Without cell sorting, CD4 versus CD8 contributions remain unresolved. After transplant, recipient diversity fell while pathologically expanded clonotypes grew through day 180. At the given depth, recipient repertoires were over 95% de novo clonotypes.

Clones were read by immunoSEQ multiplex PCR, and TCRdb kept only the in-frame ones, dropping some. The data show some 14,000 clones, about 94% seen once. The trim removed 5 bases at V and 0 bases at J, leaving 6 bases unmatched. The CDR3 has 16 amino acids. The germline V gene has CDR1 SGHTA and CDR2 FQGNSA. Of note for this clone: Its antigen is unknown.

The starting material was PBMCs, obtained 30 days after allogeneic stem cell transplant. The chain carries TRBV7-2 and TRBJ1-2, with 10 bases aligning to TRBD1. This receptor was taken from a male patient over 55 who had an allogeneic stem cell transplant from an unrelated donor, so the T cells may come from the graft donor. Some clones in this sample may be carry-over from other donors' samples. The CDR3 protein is CASSRQGAIPNYGYTF. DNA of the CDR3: TGTGCCAGCAGCCGACAGGGGGCAATCCCTAACTATGGCTACACCTTC.